These 17 T cell receptor beta chains were all obtained from the same sample, sequenced in a study of blood T cell repertoires in COVID-19. Some clones are missing from TCRdb's copy, which holds only in-frame ones; the method was immunoSEQ multiplex PCR. The table includes approximately 150,000 clones, around 89% detected once. The sequenced sample was peripheral blood. The origin of the receptors is a woman aged 55 to 70 with active COVID-19.

The V and J genes are TRBV20-1 and TRBJ1-1; D is possibly TRBD1 (5 bases). The CDR3 contains 11 residues. The germline V and J ends were trimmed by 7 bases and 10 bases, with 16 bases remaining between them. Germline CDR1 reads DFQATT; CDR2 reads SNEGSKA (reference sequence). The DNA of the CDR3 is TGCAGTGTTAAAACAGCGGGGCGAGCTTTCTTT. Amino acid sequence: CSVKTAGRAFF.

This clone was recorded once. The chain has TRBV18 and TRBJ2-5; 8 nucleotides align to TRBD2. The CDR3 sequence is 17 residues long. CDR1 and CDR2 from the germline V gene are KGHSH and LQKENI. Trimming at V came to 1 base and at J to 4 bases, leaving 11 bases not matched to a gene. The CDR3 is CASSPRASGGNGETQYF. The CDR3 DNA reads as TGTGCCAGCTCACCACGGGCCAGCGGGGGTAATGGAGAGACCCAGTACTTC.

The V and J genes are TRBV5-8 and TRBJ1-1, with 8 bases identical to TRBD1. This CDR3 has 14 amino acids. V lost 4 bases, J lost 1 base, and 3 bases stayed unmatched. Germline values: CDR1 SGHTS, CDR2 YDEGEE. The CDR3 DNA sequence: TGTGCCAGCAGCCAGACAGGGGAGAACACTGAAGCTTTCTTT. Protein product: CASSQTGENTEAFF.

The chain has TRBV28 and TRBJ1-1; TRBD1 is a possible D gene (6 bases). Per the germline V gene, CDR1 is MDHEN and CDR2 is SYDVKM. Trimming took off 6 bases at V and 1 base at J, with 12 bases between the two ends. CDR3 length: 14 residues. DNA for the CDR3: TGTGCCAGCAGACCAACAGGGAGGAACACTGAAGCTTTCTTT. It encodes CASRPTGRNTEAFF.

The chain recombines TRBV5-6 with TRBJ2-5; 7 bases fit TRBD1. Germline CDR1 SGHDT, CDR2 YYEEEE. This CDR3 has 13 amino acids. Trimming took 3 bases from V and 1 from J; bases not matched to a gene: 0. CDR3 coding DNA: TGTGCCAGCAGCTACAGGGGCCAAGAGACCCAGTACTTC. Translation: CASSYRGQETQYF.

The chain joins TRBV6-5 to TRBJ2-1; 8 bases are shared with TRBD1. The germline V gene encodes CDR1 MNHEY and CDR2 SVGAGI. V lost 0 bases and J lost 9; bases outside the gene matches: 7. The CDR3 length is 15 residues. The CDR3 sequence is CASSYSSRGRAEQFF. For the CDR3, the DNA is TGTGCCAGCAGTTACTCATCCAGGGGGCGCGCTGAGCAGTTCTTC.

This clone was seen a single time. The rearrangement links TRBV3-1 (or the pseudogene TRBV3-2) to TRBJ1-2; possible D gene TRBD1, 6 bases. The V end lost 4 bases, the J end lost 5 bases, and 8 bases lay between the germline ends. CDR3 length equals 12 residues. Germline loops: CDR1 LGHDT, CDR2 YNNKEL (reference sequence). This chain's CDR3 is CASSPGTYGYTF. The CDR3 coding sequence is TGTGCCAGCAGCCCCGGGACATATGGCTACACCTTC.

V and J are TRBV28 and TRBJ2-5; tentative D call: TRBD1 (5 bases). V was trimmed by 6 bases and J by 5 bases, leaving 22 bases between them. This CDR3 has 16 amino acids. Germline loops: CDR1 MDHEN, CDR2 SYDVKM. The CDR3 sequence is CASSTLKRTKGETQYF. In DNA, the CDR3 is TGTGCCAGCAGCACCCTTAAACGGACCAAGGGGGAGACCCAGTACTTC.

This chain links TRBV27 with TRBJ2-7; 7 bases line up with TRBD2. CDR1 MNHEY and CDR2 SMNVEV come from the germline V gene (reference sequence). V shed 1 base, J shed 2 bases, and the junction held 2 bases outside the gene matches. The CDR3 sequence is 14 residues long. CDR3 nucleotides: TGTGCCAGCAGTTTATGGGGGGGGACCTACGAGCAGTACTTC. Protein product: CASSLWGGTYEQYF.

The chain carries TRBV30 and TRBJ1-4, with D hard to call. V gave up 0 bases and J gave up 6 bases, with 5 bases separating them. The CDR3 loop spans 12 amino acids. Per germline, CDR1 GTSNPN and CDR2 SVGIG (reference sequence). CDR3 sequence reads: CAWSVNDEKLFF. Written as DNA, the CDR3 is TGTGCCTGGAGTGTTAATGATGAAAAACTGTTTTTT.

This chain uses TRBV10-1 with TRBJ2-7; 11 bases are shared with TRBD1. This CDR3 has 13 residues. V dropped 9 bases and J dropped 2; count of bases not matched to a gene: 3. Germline V gives CDR1 WNHNN, CDR2 SYGVQD (reference sequence). CDR3 sequence (DNA): TGCGCCAGAGAGGGACAGGGGGCCTACGAGCAGTACTTC. Its protein product is CAREGQGAYEQYF.

This clone was detected only once. V and J are TRBV4-3 and TRBJ1-4, with D possibly matching TRBD1 (6 bases). In germline, CDR1 is LGHNA, CDR2 YSLEER. V lost 0 bases and J 8 bases, leaving 22 bases between the germline ends. The length of the CDR3 is 18 residues. CDR3 coding DNA: TGCGCCAGCAGCCAAGATTTCTTCTGGCAGGGGCCTGACGAAAAACTGTTTTTT. Translating gives CASSQDFFWQGPDEKLFF.

The CDR3 spells CASSFMTGKTSAPLHF. DNA for the CDR3: TGTGCCAGCAGTTTCATGACAGGGAAAACGTCAGCACCCCTCCACTTT. V gene TRBV6-2 or TRBV6-3 combines with J gene TRBJ1-6, with TRBD1 identical over 7 bases. Per the germline V gene, CDR1 is MNHEY and CDR2 is SVGEGT. This CDR3 contains 16 residues. With 4 bases clipped from V and 11 bases from J, the junction kept 14 bases outside the gene matches.

The V and J genes are TRBV18 and TRBJ1-6; D call uncertain. Germline V CDR1 and CDR2: KGHSH, LQKENI. Trimming cost V 3 bases and J 6 bases, with 9 bases left between them. The CDR3 sequence is 14 residues long. CDR3 in amino acids: CASSPSTGNSPLHF. In nucleotides, the CDR3 is TGTGCCAGCTCACCGTCGACGGGTAATTCACCCCTCCACTTT.

The chain has TRBV6-5 and TRBJ1-2; no definite D call. The germline gives CDR1 MNHEY, CDR2 SVGAGI. V lost 6 bases and J 8 bases, leaving 13 bases between the germline ends. This CDR3 is 12 amino acids long. CDR3 bases: TGTGCCAGCAGGCGGGGAGGGAAAGGCTACACCTTC. It encodes CASRRGGKGYTF.

The rearrangement links TRBV19 to TRBJ1-5; the match to TRBD1 covers 12 bases. The trim removed 2 bases at V and 3 bases at J, leaving 2 bases unmatched. Per the germline V gene, CDR1 is LNHDA and CDR2 is SQIVND (reference sequence). The CDR3 totals 16 residues. In DNA, the CDR3 is TGTGCCAGTAGTATACCGGGACAGGGGGCCAATCAGCCCCAGCATTTT. This codes for CASSIPGQGANQPQHF.

The rearrangement links TRBV6-2 or TRBV6-3 to TRBJ1-5; maybe TRBD1 (6 bases). This CDR3 contains 14 residues. Trimming removed 1 base at V and 3 bases at J, with 7 bases between. From germline, CDR1 is MNHEY and CDR2 SVGEGT. CDR3 loop: CASSYWTDNQPQHF. CDR3 sequence (DNA): TGTGCCAGCAGTTACTGGACAGACAATCAGCCCCAGCATTTT.